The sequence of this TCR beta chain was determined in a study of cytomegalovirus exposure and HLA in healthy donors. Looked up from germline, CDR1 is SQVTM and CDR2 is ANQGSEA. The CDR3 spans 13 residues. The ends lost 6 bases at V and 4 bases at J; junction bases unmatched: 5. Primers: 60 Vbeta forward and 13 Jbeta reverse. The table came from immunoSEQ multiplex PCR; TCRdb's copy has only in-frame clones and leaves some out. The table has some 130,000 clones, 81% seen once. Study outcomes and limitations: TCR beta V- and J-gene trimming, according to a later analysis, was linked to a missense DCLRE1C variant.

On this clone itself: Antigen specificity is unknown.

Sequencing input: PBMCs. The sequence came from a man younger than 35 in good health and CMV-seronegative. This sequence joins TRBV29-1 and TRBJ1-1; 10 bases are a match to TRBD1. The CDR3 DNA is TGCAGCGTAGGACAGGGGGTGGGCACTGAAGCTTTCTTT. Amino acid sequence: CSVGQGVGTEAFF.